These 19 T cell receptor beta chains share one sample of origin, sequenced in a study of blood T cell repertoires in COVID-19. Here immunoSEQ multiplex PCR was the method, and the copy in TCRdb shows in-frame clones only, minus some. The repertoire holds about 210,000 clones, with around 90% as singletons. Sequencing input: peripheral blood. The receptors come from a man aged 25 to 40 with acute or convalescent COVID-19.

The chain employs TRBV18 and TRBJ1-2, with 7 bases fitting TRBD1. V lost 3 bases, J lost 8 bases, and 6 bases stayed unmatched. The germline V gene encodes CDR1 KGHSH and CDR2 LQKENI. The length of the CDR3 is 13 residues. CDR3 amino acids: CASSPRGQGGYTF. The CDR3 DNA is TGTGCCAGCTCACCGAGGGGGCAAGGAGGCTACACCTTC.

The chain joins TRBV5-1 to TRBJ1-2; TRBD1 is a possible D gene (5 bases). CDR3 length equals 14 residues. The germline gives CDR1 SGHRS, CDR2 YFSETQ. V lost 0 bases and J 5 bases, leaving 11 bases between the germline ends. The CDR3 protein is CASSLDGRVYGYTF. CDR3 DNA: TGCGCCAGCAGCTTGGACGGCAGGGTTTATGGCTACACCTTC. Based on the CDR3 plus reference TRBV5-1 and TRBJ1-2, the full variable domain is KAGVTQTPRYLIKTRGQQVTLSCSPISGHRSVSWYQQTPGQGLQFLFEYFSETQRNKGNFPGRFSGRQFSNSRSEMNVSTLELGDSALYLCASSLDGRVYGYTFGSGTRLTVV.

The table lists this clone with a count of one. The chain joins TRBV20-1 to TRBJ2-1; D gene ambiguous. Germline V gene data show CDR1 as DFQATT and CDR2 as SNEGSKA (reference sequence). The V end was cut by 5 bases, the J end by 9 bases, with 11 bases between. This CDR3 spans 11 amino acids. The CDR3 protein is CSAPRSGEQFF. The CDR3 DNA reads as TGCAGTGCTCCCCGTTCGGGTGAGCAGTTCTTC.

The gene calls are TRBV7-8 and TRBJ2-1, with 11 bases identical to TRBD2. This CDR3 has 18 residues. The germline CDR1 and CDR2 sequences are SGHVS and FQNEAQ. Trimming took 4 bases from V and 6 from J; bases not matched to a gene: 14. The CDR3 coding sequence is TGTGCCAGCAGCTCCTTGGGGTTGCTAGCGGGAGGTCTCAATGAGCAGTTCTTC. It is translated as CASSSLGLLAGGLNEQFF.

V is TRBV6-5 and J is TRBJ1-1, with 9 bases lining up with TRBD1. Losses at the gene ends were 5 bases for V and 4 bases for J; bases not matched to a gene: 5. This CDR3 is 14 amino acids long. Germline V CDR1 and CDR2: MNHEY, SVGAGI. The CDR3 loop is CASSRGQGLTEAFF. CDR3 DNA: TGTGCCAGCAGTCGAGGACAGGGGCTCACTGAAGCTTTCTTT.

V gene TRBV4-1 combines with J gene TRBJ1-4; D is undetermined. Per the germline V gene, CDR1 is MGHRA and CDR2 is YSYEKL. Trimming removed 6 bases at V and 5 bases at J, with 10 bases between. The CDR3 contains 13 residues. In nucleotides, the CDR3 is TGCGCCAGCAGGCGGGGAGCGAATGAAAAACTGTTTTTT. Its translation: CASRRGANEKLFF.

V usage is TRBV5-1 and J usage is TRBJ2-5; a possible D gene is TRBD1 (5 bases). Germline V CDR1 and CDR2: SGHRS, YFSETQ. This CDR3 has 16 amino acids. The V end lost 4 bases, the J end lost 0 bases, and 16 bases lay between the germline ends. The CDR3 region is CASSRGAQANQETQYF. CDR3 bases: TGCGCCAGCAGCCGTGGGGCACAGGCTAACCAAGAGACCCAGTACTTC.

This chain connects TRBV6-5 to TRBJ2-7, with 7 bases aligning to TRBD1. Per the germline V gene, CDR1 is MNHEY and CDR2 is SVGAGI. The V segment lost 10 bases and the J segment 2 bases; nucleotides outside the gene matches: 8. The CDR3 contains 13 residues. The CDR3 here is CATTWTGPYEQYF. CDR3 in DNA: TGTGCCACCACTTGGACAGGCCCCTACGAGCAGTACTTC.

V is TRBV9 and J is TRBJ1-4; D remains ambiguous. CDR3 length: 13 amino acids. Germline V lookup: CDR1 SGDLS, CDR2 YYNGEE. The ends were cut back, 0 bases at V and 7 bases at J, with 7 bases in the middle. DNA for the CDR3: TGTGCCAGCAGCGTAGCGGGAAGTGAAAAACTGTTTTTT. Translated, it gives CASSVAGSEKLFF.

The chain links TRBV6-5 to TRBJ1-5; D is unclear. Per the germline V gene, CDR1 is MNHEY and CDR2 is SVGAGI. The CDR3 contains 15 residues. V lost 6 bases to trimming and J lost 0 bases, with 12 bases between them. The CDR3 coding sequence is TGTGCCAGCAGCCCGGGGATTTATAGCAATCAGCCCCAGCATTTT. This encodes CASSPGIYSNQPQHF.

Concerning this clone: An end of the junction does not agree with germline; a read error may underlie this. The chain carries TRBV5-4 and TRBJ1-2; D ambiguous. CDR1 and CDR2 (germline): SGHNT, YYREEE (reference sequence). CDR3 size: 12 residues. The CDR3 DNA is TGTGCCAGCAGCTTGGACGGGTCCTCTCCCCCCTTC. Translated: CASSLDGSSPPF.

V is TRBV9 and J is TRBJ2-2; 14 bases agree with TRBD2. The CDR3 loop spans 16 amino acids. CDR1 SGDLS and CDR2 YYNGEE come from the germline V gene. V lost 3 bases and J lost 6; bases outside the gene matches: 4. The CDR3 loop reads CASSGRLAGGSGELFF. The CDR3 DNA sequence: TGTGCCAGCAGCGGACGACTAGCGGGGGGGTCCGGGGAGCTGTTTTTT. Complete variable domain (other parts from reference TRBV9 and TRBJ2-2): DSGVTQTPKHLITATGQRVTLRCSPRSGDLSVYWYQQSLDQGLQFLIQYYNGEERAKGNILERFSAQQFPDLHSELNLSSLELGDSALYFCASSGRLAGGSGELFFGEGSRLTVL.

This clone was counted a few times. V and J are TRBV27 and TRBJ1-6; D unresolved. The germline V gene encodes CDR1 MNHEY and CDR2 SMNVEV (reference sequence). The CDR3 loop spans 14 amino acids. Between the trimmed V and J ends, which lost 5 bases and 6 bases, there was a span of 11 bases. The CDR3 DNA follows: TGTGCCAGCAGTACCGGGATAACTAATTCACCCCTCCACTTT. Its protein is CASSTGITNSPLHF.

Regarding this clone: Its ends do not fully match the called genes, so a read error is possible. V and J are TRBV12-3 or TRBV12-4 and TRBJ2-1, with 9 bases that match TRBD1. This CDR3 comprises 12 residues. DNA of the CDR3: TGTGCCAGCAGTTTAAGGGGACAGGGCCAGATCTTC. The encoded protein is CASSLRGQGQIF.

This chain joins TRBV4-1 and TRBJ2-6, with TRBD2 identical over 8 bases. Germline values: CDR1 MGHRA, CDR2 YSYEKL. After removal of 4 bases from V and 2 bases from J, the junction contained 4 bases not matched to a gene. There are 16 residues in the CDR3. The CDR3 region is CASSRAGGAGANVLTF. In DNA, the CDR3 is TGCGCCAGCAGCCGGGCGGGAGGAGCTGGGGCCAACGTCCTGACTTTC.

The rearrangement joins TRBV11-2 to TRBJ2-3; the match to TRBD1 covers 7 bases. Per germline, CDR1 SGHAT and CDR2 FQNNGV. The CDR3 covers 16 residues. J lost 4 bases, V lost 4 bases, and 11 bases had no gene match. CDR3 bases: TGTGCCAGCAGCTCCGACAGGGTACCCAAAGCAGATACGCAGTATTTT. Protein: CASSSDRVPKADTQYF.

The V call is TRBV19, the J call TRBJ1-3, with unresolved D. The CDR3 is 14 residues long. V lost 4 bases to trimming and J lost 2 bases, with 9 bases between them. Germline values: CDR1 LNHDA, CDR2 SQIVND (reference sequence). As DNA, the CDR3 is TGTGCCAGTAGTACGGGAGGGACTGGAAACACCATATATTTT. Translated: CASSTGGTGNTIYF.

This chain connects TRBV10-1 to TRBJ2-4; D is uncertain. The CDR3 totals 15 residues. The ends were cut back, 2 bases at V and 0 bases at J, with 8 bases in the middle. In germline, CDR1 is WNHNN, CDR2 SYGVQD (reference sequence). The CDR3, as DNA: TGCGCCAGCAGTGAGGGTAGCCTAGCCAAAAACATTCAGTACTTC. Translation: CASSEGSLAKNIQYF.

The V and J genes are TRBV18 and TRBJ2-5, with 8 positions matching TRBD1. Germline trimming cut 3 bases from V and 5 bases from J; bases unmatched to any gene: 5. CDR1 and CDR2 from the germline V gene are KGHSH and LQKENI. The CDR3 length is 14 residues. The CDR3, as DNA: TGTGCCAGCTCACCTCAGGGGGCCGGGGAGACCCAGTACTTC. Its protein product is CASSPQGAGETQYF.